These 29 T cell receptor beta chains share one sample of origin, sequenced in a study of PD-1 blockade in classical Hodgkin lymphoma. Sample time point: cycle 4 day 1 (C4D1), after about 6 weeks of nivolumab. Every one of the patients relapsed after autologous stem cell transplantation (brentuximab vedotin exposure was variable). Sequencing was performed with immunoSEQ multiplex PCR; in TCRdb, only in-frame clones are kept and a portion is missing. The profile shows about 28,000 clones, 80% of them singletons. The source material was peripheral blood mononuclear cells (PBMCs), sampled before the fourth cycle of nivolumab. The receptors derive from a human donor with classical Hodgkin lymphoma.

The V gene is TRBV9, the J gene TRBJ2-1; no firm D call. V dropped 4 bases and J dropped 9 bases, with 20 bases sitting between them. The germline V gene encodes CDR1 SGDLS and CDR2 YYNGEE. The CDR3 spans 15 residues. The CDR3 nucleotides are TGTGCCAGCAGCCCCCAGGTTACCAGCGAGTTTGAGCAGTTCTTC. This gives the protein CASSPQVTSEFEQFF.

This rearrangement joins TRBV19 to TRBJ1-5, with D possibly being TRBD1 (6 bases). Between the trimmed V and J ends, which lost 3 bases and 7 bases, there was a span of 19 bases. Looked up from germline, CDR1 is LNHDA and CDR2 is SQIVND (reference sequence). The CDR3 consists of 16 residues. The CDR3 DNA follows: TGTGCCAGTAGTATCGAGGGGACACAAAAGACCCAGCCCCAGCATTTT. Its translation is CASSIEGTQKTQPQHF.

The CDR3 here is CASIQWGSSYEQYF. CDR3 in DNA: TGTGCCAGCATCCAGTGGGGGAGCTCCTACGAGCAGTACTTC. The J gene is TRBJ2-7, the V gene TRBV6-5; D may correspond to TRBD1 or TRBD2 (5 bases each). V lost 7 bases and J 0 bases, leaving 13 bases between the germline ends. The CDR3 is 14 amino acids. CDR1 MNHEY and CDR2 SVGAGI come from the germline V gene.

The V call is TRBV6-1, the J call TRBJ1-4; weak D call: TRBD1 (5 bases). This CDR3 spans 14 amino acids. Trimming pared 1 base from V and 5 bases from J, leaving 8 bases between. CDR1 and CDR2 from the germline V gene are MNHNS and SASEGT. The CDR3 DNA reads TGTGCCAGCAGTGAAGGGGGGAGAAATGAAAAACTGTTTTTT. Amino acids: CASSEGGRNEKLFF.

The CDR3 bases are TGCAGCGTGCGACAGGGCGCCGGATGGAACACTGAAGCTTTCTTT. It codes for CSVRQGAGWNTEAFF. V gene TRBV29-1 combines with J gene TRBJ1-1; 7 bases agree with TRBD1. J gave up 1 base and V 6 bases, and 11 bases lay outside the gene matches. This CDR3 spans 15 amino acids. Looked up from germline, CDR1 is SQVTM and CDR2 is ANQGSEA.

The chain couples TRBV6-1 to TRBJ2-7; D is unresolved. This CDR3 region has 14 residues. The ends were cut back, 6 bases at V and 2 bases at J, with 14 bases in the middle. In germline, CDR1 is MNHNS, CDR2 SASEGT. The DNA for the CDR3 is TGTGCCAGCAGCCTACTGCAGTCAGCCTACGAGCAGTACTTC. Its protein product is CASSLLQSAYEQYF.

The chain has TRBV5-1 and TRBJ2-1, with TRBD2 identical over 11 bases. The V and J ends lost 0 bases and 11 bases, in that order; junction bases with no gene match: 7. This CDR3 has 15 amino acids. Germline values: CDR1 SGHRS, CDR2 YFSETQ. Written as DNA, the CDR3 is TGCGCCAGCAGCTTGGGAGTGACTAGCGGGAAGCAGCAGTTCTTC. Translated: CASSLGVTSGKQQFF.

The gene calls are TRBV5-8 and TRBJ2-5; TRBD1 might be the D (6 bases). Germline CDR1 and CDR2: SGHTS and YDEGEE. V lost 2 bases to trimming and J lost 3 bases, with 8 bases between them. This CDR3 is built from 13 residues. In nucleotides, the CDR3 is TGTGCCAGCAGCTTTGGACAGAAAGAGACCCAGTACTTC. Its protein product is CASSFGQKETQYF. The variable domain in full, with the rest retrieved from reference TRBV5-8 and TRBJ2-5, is EAGVTQSPTHLIKTRGQQATLRCSPISGHTSVYWYQQALGLGLQFLLWYDEGEERNRGNFPPRFSGRQFPNYSSELNVNALELEDSALYLCASSFGQKETQYFGPGTRLLVL.

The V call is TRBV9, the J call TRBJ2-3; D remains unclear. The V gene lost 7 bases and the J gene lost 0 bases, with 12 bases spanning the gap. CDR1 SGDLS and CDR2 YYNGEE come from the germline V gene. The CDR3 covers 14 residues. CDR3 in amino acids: CASSSSSSTDTQYF. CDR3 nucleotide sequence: TGTGCCAGCTCATCCTCGTCTAGCACAGATACGCAGTATTTT. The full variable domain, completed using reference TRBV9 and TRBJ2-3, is DSGVTQTPKHLITATGQRVTLRCSPRSGDLSVYWYQQSLDQGLQFLIQYYNGEERAKGNILERFSAQQFPDLHSELNLSSLELGDSALYFCASSSSSSTDTQYFGPGTRLTVL.

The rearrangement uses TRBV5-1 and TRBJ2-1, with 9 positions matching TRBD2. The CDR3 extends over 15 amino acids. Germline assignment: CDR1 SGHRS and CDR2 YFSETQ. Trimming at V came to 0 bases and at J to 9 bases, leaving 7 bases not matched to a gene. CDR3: CASSLAASGATEQFF. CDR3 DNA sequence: TGCGCCAGCAGCTTGGCGGCTAGCGGGGCCACTGAGCAGTTCTTC. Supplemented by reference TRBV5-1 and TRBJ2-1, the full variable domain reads KAGVTQTPRYLIKTRGQQVTLSCSPISGHRSVSWYQQTPGQGLQFLFEYFSETQRNKGNFPGRFSGRQFSNSRSEMNVSTLELGDSALYLCASSLAASGATEQFFGPGTRLTVL.

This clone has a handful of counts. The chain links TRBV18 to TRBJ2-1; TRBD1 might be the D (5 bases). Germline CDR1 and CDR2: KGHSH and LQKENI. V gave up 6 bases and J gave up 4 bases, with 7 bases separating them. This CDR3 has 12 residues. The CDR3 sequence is CASSRQYNEQFF. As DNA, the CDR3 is TGTGCCAGCTCGCGACAGTACAATGAGCAGTTCTTC.

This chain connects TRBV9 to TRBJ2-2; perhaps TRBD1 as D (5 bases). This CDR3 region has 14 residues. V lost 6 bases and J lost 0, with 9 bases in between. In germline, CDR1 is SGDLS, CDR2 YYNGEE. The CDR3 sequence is CASTGNANTGELFF. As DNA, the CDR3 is TGTGCCAGCACAGGGAACGCGAACACCGGGGAGCTGTTTTTT.

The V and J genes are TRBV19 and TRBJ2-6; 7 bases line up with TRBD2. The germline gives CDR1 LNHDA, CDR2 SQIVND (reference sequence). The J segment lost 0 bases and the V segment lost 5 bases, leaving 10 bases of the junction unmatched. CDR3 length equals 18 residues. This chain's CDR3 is CASSLRDYPSSGANVLTF. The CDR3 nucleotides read TGTGCCAGTAGTCTTAGGGACTACCCCTCCTCTGGGGCCAACGTCCTGACTTTC.

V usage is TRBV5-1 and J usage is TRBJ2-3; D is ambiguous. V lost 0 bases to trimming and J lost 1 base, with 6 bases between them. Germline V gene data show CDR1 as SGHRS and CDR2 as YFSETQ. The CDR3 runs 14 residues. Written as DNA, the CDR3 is TGCGCCAGCAGCTTGGCGGAAGGCACAGATACGCAGTATTTT. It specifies CASSLAEGTDTQYF.

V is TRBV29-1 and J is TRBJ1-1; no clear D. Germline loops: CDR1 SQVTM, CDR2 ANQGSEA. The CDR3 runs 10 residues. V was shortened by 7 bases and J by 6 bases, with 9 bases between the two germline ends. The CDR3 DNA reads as TGCAGCGCTGGAGGAGCTGAAGCTTTCTTT. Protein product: CSAGGAEAFF.

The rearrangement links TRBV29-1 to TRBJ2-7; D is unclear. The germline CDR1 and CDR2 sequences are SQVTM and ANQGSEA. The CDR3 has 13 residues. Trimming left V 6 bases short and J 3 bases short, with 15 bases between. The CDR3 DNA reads TGCAGCGTGACGAGCGAGGCCCTCTACGAGCAGTACTTC. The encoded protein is CSVTSEALYEQYF.

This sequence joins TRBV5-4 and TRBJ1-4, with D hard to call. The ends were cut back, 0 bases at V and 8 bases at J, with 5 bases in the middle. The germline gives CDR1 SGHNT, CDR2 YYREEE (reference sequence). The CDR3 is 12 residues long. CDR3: CASSLDREKLFF. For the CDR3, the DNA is TGTGCCAGCAGCTTGGATCGAGAAAAACTGTTTTTT.

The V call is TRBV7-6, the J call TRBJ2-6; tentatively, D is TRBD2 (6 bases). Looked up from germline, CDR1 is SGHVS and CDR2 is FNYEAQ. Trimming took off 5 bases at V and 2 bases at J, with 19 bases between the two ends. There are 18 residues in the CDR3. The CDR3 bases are TGTGCCAGCAGCCCAGGGAATCGGGACTTTACTGGGGCCAACGTCCTGACTTTC. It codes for CASSPGNRDFTGANVLTF.

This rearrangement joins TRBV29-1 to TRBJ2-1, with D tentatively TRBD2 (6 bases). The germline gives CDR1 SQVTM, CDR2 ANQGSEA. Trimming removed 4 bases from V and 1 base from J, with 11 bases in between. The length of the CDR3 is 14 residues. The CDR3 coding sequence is TGCAGCGTTGCTATAGCGGCTTCCTACAATGAGCAGTTCTTC. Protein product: CSVAIAASYNEQFF.

CDR3 region: CASSASGRAGELFF. CDR3 in DNA: TGTGCCAGCAGCGCCTCCGGGAGGGCTGGGGAGCTGTTTTTT. J is TRBJ2-2 and V is TRBV6-1; 8 positions agree with TRBD2. V gave up 6 bases and J gave up 8 bases; unmatched junction bases: 8. The CDR3 extends over 14 amino acids. Germline CDR1 MNHNS, CDR2 SASEGT.

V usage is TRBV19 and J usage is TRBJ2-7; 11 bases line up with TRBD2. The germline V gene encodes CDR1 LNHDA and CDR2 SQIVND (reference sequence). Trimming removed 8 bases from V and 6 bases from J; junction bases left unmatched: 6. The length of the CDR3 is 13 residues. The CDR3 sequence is CASRRLAGTEQYF. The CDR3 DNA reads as TGTGCCAGTCGTCGACTAGCGGGAACCGAGCAGTACTTC.

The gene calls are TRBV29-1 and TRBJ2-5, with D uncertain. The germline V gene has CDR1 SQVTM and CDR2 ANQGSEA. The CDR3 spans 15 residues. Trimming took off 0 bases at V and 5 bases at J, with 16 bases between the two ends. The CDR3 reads CSVEDPKGYGETQYF. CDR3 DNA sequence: TGCAGCGTTGAAGACCCCAAGGGCTATGGGGAGACCCAGTACTTC.

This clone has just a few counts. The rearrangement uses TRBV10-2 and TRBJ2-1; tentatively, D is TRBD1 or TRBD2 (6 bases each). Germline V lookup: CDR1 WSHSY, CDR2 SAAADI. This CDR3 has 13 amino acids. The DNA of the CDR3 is TGCGCGGGGGGCGGGGCAAGATACAATGAGCAGTTCTTC. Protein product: CAGGGARYNEQFF.

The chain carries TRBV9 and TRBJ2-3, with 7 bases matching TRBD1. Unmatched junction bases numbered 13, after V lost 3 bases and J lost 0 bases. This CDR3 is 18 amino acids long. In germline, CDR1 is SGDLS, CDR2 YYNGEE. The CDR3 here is CASSERTGQATSTDTQYF. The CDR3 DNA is TGTGCCAGCAGCGAGAGGACTGGACAGGCAACTAGCACAGATACGCAGTATTTT.

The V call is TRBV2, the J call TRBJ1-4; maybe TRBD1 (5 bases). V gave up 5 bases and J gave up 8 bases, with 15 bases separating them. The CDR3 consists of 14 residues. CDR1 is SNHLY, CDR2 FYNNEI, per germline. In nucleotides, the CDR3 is TGTGCCAGCAGTAGTTTGGGGGGTCGGGAAAAACTGTTTTTT. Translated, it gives CASSSLGGREKLFF.

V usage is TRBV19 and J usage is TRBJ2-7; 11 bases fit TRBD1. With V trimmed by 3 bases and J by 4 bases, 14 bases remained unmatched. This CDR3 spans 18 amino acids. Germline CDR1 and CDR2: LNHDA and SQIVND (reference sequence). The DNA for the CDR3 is TGTGCCAGTAGTATTAAAGCTGGACAGGGGGCGTTTAAATACGAGCAGTACTTC. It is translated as CASSIKAGQGAFKYEQYF.

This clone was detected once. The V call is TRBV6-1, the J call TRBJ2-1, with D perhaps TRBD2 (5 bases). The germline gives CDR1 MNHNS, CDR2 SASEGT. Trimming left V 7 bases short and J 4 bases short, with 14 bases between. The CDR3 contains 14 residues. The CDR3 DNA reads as TGTGCCAGCATGCGAGGGCTGGGTTACAATGAGCAGTTCTTC. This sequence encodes CASMRGLGYNEQFF.

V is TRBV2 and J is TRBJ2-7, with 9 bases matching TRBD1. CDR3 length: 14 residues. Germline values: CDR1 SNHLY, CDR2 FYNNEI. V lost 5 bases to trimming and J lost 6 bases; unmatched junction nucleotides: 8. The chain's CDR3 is CASSNRRDRVEQYF. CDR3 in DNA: TGTGCCAGCAGTAACCGACGGGACAGGGTCGAGCAGTACTTC.

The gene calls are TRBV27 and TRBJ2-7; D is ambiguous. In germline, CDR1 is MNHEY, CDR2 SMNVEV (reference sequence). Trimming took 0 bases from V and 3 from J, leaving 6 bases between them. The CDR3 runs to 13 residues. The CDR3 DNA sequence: TGTGCCAGCAGTTTATCGCTGGGCTACGAGCAGTACTTC. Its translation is CASSLSLGYEQYF.